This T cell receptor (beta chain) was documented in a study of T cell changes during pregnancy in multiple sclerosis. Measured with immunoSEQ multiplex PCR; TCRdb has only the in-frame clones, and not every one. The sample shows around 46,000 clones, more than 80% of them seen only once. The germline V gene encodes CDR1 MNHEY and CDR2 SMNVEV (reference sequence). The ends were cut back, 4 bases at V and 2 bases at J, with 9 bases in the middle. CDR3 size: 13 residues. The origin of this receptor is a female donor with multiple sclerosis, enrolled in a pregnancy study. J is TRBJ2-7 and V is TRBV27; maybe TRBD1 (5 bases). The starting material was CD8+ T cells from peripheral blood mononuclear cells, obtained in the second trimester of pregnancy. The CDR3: CASSYTGPYEQYF. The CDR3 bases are TGTGCCAGCAGTTATACAGGACCCTACGAGCAGTACTTC.